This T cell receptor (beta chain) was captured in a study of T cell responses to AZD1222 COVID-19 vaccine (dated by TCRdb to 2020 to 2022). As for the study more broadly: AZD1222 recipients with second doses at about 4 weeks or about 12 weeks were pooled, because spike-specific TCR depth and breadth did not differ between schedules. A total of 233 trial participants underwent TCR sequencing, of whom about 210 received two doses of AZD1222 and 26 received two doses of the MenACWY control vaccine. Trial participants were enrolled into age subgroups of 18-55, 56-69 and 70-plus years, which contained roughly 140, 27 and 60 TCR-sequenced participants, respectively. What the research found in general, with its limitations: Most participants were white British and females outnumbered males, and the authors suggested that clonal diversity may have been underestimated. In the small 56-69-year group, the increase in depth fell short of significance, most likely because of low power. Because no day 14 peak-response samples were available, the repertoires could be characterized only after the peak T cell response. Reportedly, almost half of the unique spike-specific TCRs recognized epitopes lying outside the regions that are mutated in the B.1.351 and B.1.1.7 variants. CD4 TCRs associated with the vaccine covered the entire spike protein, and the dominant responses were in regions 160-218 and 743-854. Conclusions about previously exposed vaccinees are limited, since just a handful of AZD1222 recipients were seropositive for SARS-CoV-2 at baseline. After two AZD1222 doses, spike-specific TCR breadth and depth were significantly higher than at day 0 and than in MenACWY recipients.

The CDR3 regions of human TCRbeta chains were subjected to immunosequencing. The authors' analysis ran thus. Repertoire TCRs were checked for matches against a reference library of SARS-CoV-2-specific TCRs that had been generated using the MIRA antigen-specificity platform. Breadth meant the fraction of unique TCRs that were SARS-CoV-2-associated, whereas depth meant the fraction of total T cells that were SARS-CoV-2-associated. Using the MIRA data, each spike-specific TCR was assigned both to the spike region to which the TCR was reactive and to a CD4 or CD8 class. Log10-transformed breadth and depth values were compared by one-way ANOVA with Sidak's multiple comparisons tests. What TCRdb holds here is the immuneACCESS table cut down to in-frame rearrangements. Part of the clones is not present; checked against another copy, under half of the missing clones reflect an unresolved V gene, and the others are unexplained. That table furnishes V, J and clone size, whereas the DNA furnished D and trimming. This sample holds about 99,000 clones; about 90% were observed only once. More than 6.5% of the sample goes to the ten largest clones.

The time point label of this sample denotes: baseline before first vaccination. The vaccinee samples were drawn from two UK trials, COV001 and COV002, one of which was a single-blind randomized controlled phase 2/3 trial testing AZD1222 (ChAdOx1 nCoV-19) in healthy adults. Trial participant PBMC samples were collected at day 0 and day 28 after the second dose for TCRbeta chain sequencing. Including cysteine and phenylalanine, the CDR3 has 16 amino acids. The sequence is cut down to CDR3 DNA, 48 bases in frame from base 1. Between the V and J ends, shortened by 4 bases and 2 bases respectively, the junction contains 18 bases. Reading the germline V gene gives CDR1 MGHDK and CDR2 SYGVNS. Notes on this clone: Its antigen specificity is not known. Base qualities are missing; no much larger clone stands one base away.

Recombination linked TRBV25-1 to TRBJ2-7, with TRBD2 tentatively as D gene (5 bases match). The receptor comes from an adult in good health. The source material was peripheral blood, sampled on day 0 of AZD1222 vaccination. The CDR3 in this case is CASSGLGSSRPYEQYF. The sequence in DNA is TGTGCCAGCAGTGGGCTAGGGAGCAGTCGACCCTACGAGCAGTACTTC.